The 28 T cell receptor beta chains given below trace back to one sample, sequenced in a study of T-cell reconstitution after alpha-beta-depleted transplantation in children (TCRdb year 2016). In light of the paper, this sample's treatment or condition label describes: allogeneic hematopoietic cell transplantation with graft depleted of TCRalphabeta T cells and CD19 B cells. The method was PCR. The listed sequencing device is Illumina HiSeq 2500. TCR libraries were prepared with molecular barcoding, using unique molecular identifiers to normalize TCRbeta repertoire quantification. TCRdb reprocessing: public reads trimmed at Q25 with fastp, clones called with MiXCR, in-frame beta chains kept. Identical CDR3 proteins give one entry, which carries the most common genes and DNA. Within this sample are 200,000 to 250,000 distinct CDR3 sequences, with about 8.4% of them counted one time only. About a third of the sample is in the top ten clones.

Here the sequenced sample was PBMCs, mostly from graft donor cells, taken 360 days after TCRalphabeta/CD19-depleted stem cell transplant. The receptors come from a male patient between 2 and 10 years old who had a stem cell transplant for acute myeloid leukemia, so the T cells may come from the graft donor.

This clonotype was recorded a few times. This chain links TRBV20-1 with TRBJ1-6; maybe TRBD1 (6 bases). V lost 6 bases to trimming and J lost 0 bases, with 18 bases between them. Germline V gives CDR1 DFQATT, CDR2 SNEGSKA (reference sequence). The CDR3 runs 17 residues. The CDR3 sequence: CSAKDSLLGSYNSPLHF. The CDR3 nucleotides are TGCAGTGCAAAGGACAGTTTACTAGGCTCCTATAATTCACCCCTCCACTTT.

Points on this clonotype: At one end the junction does not follow the germline gene, possibly because of a read error. This CDR3 reads CSATRDRGTEALF. CDR3 nucleotides: TGCAGTGCGACCAGGGACAGGGGAACTGAAGCTCTCTTT. This chain connects TRBV20-1 to TRBJ1-1; TRBD1 aligns across 10 bases. CDR1 and CDR2 (germline): DFQATT, SNEGSKA (reference sequence). This CDR3 comprises 13 residues.

This clonotype showed up just a few times. The gene calls are TRBV12-3 or TRBV12-4 and TRBJ2-7, with 7 bases fitting TRBD1. J gave up 4 bases and V 3 bases, and 3 bases lay outside the gene matches. CDR3 size: 13 residues. The DNA of the CDR3 is TGTGCCAGCAGTTTCGGCAGGGGGTACGAGCAGTACGTC. This sequence encodes CASSFGRGYEQYV.

This chain joins TRBV5-6 and TRBJ1-1; perhaps TRBD1 as D (6 bases). The CDR3 totals 18 residues. Germline CDR1 and CDR2: SGHDT and YYEEEE. Between the trimmed V and J ends, which lost 0 bases and 1 base, there was a span of 19 bases. CDR3 region: CASSLVDPRGVGNTEAFF. The CDR3, as DNA: TGTGCCAGCAGCTTGGTGGACCCGAGGGGGGTGGGGAACACTGAAGCTTTCTTT.

This clonotype was seen at least ten times. The rearrangement joins TRBV7-6 to TRBJ2-7, with TRBD2 matching 8 bases. V lost 5 bases to trimming and J lost 0 bases; unmatched junction nucleotides: 6. This CDR3 spans 15 amino acids. The germline CDR1 and CDR2 sequences are SGHVS and FNYEAQ. The CDR3 here is CASSVSGTSSYEQYF. The DNA for the CDR3 is TGTGCCAGCAGCGTTAGCGGGACGAGCTCCTACGAGCAGTACTTC.

CDR3 sequence: CASRRAEHFYNEQFF. The CDR3 DNA reads TGCGCCAGCAGGCGAGCGGAACACTTCTACAATGAGCAGTTCTTC. The J gene is TRBJ2-1, the V gene TRBV5-1, with D maybe TRBD2 (5 bases). Germline lookup yields CDR1 SGHRS and CDR2 YFSETQ. The CDR3 contains 15 residues. The germline V and J ends were trimmed by 5 bases and 3 bases, with 15 bases remaining between them.

This clonotype was counted a few times. This chain uses TRBV9 with TRBJ2-1, with D perhaps assigned TRBD1 or TRBD2 (5 bases each). Trimming removed 4 bases at V and 3 bases at J, with 17 bases between. Germline lookup yields CDR1 SGDLS and CDR2 YYNGEE. The length of the CDR3 is 16 residues. For the CDR3, the DNA is TGTGCCAGCAGCTTCGGGGCGGGCTTAATCTACAATGAGCAGTTCTTC. Translating it yields CASSFGAGLIYNEQFF.

This clonotype was observed a handful of times. V usage is TRBV20-1 and J usage is TRBJ2-5; tentatively, D is TRBD1 (5 bases). This CDR3 has 13 amino acids. Germline V lookup: CDR1 DFQATT, CDR2 SNEGSKA (reference sequence). Trimming removed 0 bases from V and 4 bases from J, with 9 bases in between. The CDR3 region has the DNA TGCAGTGCTAGAGATCCTAGGGGAGAGACCCAGTACTTC. As protein: CSARDPRGETQYF.

Only a few counts were recorded for this clonotype. This rearrangement joins TRBV12-3 or TRBV12-4 to TRBJ2-7; D is unclear. Trimming removed 2 bases at V and 2 bases at J, with 7 bases between. The CDR3 sequence is 13 residues long. In DNA, the CDR3 is TGTGCCAGCAGTTTACGAGAGGCCTACGAGCAGTACGTC. Its protein is CASSLREAYEQYV.

This clonotype occurred many times. Here the CDR3 DNA reads TGTGCCTGGAGCCAGGGACTAGCTTACGAGCAGTACGTC. Its protein product is CAWSQGLAYEQYV. The V and J genes are TRBV30 and TRBJ2-7, with 9 nucleotides matching TRBD2. This CDR3 contains 13 residues. Germline CDR1 and CDR2: GTSNPN and SVGIG (reference sequence). Trimming took 3 bases from V and 4 from J; bases not matched to a gene: 4.

This clonotype occurred many times. This CDR3 is CSATRSGLASEQFF. CDR3 sequence (DNA): TGCAGTGCCACCAGATCCGGACTAGCAAGTGAGCAGTTCTTC. This chain links TRBV20-1 with TRBJ2-1, with TRBD2 matching over 8 bases. The CDR3 loop spans 14 amino acids. V lost 6 bases to trimming and J lost 9 bases; unmatched junction nucleotides: 13. The germline V gene encodes CDR1 DFQATT and CDR2 SNEGSKA (reference sequence).

This clonotype was counted only a few times. The chain joins TRBV10-3 to TRBJ1-5, with no clear D. This CDR3 contains 15 residues. Deletions cut 0 bases from V and 5 bases from J, with 11 bases between. The germline CDR1 and CDR2 sequences are ENHRY and SYGVKD. The CDR3 reads CAISESQRVHQPQHF. For the CDR3, the DNA is TGTGCCATCAGTGAGTCGCAGAGGGTGCATCAGCCCCAGCATTTT.

The table lists this clonotype with many counts. The chain is built from TRBV5-1 and TRBJ2-3, with a weak D call TRBD2 (5 bases). Germline assignment: CDR1 SGHRS and CDR2 YFSETQ. This CDR3 is built from 15 residues. V was cut by 1 base and J by 0 bases, with 9 bases left in between. The CDR3 bases are TGCGCCAGCAGCTTGTCGGGCGGGAGCACAGATACGCAGTATTTT. This encodes CASSLSGGSTDTQYF.

The sample holds many counts of this clonotype. The chain uses TRBV9 and TRBJ1-1; tentatively, D is TRBD1 (5 bases). CDR1 SGDLS and CDR2 YYNGEE come from the germline V gene. Trimming stripped 2 bases from V and 5 bases from J, with 13 bases between. The length of the CDR3 is 14 residues. Here the CDR3 DNA reads TGTGCCAGCAGCGTGGGACTGAGTACTACTGAAGCTTTCTTT. It encodes CASSVGLSTTEAFF.

This clonotype was picked up many times. The rearrangement links TRBV20-1 to TRBJ2-3; D unclear. Germline V lookup: CDR1 DFQATT, CDR2 SNEGSKA (reference sequence). V lost 3 bases and J lost 7, with 5 bases in between. The CDR3 contains 10 residues. The CDR3 loop reads CSASSHTQYF. In nucleotides, the CDR3 is TGCAGTGCTAGCTCTCATACGCAGTATTTT.

The sample holds a few counts of this clonotype. This chain joins TRBV18 and TRBJ2-1; no clear D. This CDR3 spans 19 amino acids. V was trimmed by 2 bases and J by 6 bases, leaving 26 bases between them. CDR1 and CDR2 from the germline V gene are KGHSH and LQKENI. The CDR3 spells CASSPRPTQTRDPSNEQFF. The CDR3 DNA reads TGTGCCAGCTCACCAAGGCCCACTCAAACGAGAGATCCCTCCAATGAGCAGTTCTTC.

In this sample, this clonotype turned up many times. The V gene is TRBV29-1, the J gene TRBJ1-1; no definite D call. CDR1 is SQVTM, CDR2 ANQGSEA, per germline. CDR3 size: 15 residues. V lost 3 bases, J lost 1 base, and 15 bases lay in between. In nucleotides, the CDR3 is TGCAGCGTTGATATCCCCTCCGAGGGGAACACTGAAGCTTTCTTT. As protein: CSVDIPSEGNTEAFF.

This clonotype occurred many times. The V and J genes are TRBV20-1 and TRBJ2-1; a weak D match, TRBD2 (6 bases). Germline V gives CDR1 DFQATT, CDR2 SNEGSKA (reference sequence). Trimming stripped 4 bases from V and 2 bases from J, with 15 bases between. This CDR3 comprises 15 residues. CDR3 protein: CSAMNPGGTYNEQFF. The DNA of the CDR3 is TGCAGTGCTATGAACCCTGGCGGGACCTACAATGAGCAGTTCTTC.

Many counts were recorded for this clonotype. The CDR3 DNA reads TGCGCCAGCAGCTTGACGAGGCCAGGGAGTTACGAGCAGTACTTC. Residues: CASSLTRPGSYEQYF. This chain connects TRBV5-1 to TRBJ2-7; D possibly matches TRBD1 or TRBD2 (5 bases each). The CDR3 has 15 residues. Trimming removed 1 base at V and 4 bases at J, with 15 bases between. Germline loops: CDR1 SGHRS, CDR2 YFSETQ.

This clonotype was counted only a few times. The chain combines TRBV29-1 with TRBJ1-5; 7 bases align to TRBD1. The CDR3 length is 13 residues. The trim removed 5 bases at V and 3 bases at J, leaving 4 bases unmatched. From germline, CDR1 is SQVTM and CDR2 ANQGSEA. DNA for the CDR3: TGCAGCGTTCGGGACAGTTTCAATCAGCCCCAGCATTTT. Protein product: CSVRDSFNQPQHF.

This clonotype has a handful of counts. The chain has TRBV20-1 and TRBJ2-7; D is unclear. V dropped 2 bases and J dropped 4 bases, with 15 bases sitting between them. Germline V CDR1 and CDR2: DFQATT, SNEGSKA (reference sequence). The CDR3 covers 14 residues. CDR3 DNA sequence: TGCAGTGCTAGAAAGGTCCGTGGTCGATACGAGCAGTACTTC. Protein sequence: CSARKVRGRYEQYF.

This clonotype was seen only a few times. V usage is TRBV4-3 and J usage is TRBJ2-7, with 10 bases lining up with TRBD1. Germline lookup yields CDR1 LGHNA and CDR2 YSLEER. The V gene end was trimmed by 4 bases and the J gene end by 5 bases; junction bases not matched to a gene: 8. The CDR3 contains 15 residues. The DNA for the CDR3 is TGCGCCAGCAGCCCGCTGACAGGGGGCTGGGACGAGCAGTACTTC. Amino acid sequence: CASSPLTGGWDEQYF.

This clonotype came up a few times. The rearrangement uses TRBV7-2 and TRBJ1-4; D call uncertain. Germline CDR1 SGHTA, CDR2 FQGNSA. The germline V and J ends were trimmed by 5 bases and 8 bases, with 9 bases remaining between them. The CDR3 extends over 12 amino acids. This CDR3 is CASSNVAEKLFF. In DNA form, the CDR3 reads TGTGCCAGCAGCAATGTGGCGGAAAAACTGTTTTTT.

This clonotype was recorded once. The V gene is TRBV15, the J gene TRBJ1-5, with D perhaps matching TRBD1 (5 bases). Between the trimmed V and J ends, which lost 5 bases and 0 bases, there was a span of 11 bases. From germline, CDR1 is LNHNV and CDR2 YYDKDF (reference sequence). There are 15 residues in the CDR3. The CDR3 bases are TGTGCCACCAGCCGACGGGGGATTAGCAATCAGCCCCAGCATTTT. Residues: CATSRRGISNQPQHF.

This clonotype was seen at least ten times. The chain joins TRBV10-3 to TRBJ1-5; a possible D gene is TRBD1 (5 bases). Trimming stripped 8 bases from V and 1 base from J, with 6 bases between. CDR1 and CDR2 (germline): ENHRY, SYGVKD. This CDR3 is 12 amino acids long. CDR3 in amino acids: CAIQGSNQPQHF. DNA for the CDR3: TGTGCCATCCAGGGAAGCAATCAGCCCCAGCATTTT.

The chain combines TRBV6-2 or TRBV6-3 with TRBJ2-1; the D gene could be TRBD1 or TRBD2 (8 bases each). With 7 bases removed from V and 7 bases from J, the gap between germline ends came to 20 bases. The germline V gene has CDR1 MNHEY and CDR2 SVGEGT. The length of the CDR3 is 15 residues. The CDR3 reads CASTRQGREVNEQFF. CDR3 bases: TGTGCCAGCACCCGACAGGGGCGGGAGGTAAATGAGCAGTTCTTC.

At least ten counts were recorded for this clonotype. The chain has TRBV10-3 and TRBJ2-5; D is uncertain. This CDR3 is 11 amino acids long. The V gene's germline CDR1 is ENHRY and CDR2 SYGVKD. With 4 bases removed from V and 7 bases from J, the gap between germline ends came to 7 bases. The DNA for the CDR3 is TGTGCCATCAGTGCGGAAGGGACCCAGTACTTC. Translating it yields CAISAEGTQYF.

This clonotype was detected only a few times. The CDR3 here is CASSLAVNTGELFF. For the CDR3, the DNA is TGCGCCAGCAGCTTGGCGGTAAACACCGGGGAGCTGTTTTTT. V is TRBV5-1 and J is TRBJ2-2; no reliable D call. Germline V gives CDR1 SGHRS, CDR2 YFSETQ. This CDR3 contains 14 residues. V dropped 0 bases and J dropped 2 bases, with 5 bases sitting between them.